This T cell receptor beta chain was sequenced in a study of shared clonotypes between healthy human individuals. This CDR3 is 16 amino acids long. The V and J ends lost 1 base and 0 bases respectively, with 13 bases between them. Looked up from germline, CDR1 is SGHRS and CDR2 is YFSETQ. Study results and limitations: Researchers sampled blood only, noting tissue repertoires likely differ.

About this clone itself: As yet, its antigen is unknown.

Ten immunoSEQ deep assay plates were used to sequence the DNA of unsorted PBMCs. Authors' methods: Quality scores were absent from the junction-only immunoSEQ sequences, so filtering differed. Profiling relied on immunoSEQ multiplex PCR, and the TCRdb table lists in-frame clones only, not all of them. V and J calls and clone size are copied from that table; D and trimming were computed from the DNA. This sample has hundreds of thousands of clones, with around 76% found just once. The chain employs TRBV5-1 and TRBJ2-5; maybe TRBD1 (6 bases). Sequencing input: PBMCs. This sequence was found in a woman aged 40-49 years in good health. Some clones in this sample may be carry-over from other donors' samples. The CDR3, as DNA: TGCGCCAGCAGCTTGACGGGGCGGACAGACCAAGAGACCCAGTACTTC. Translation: CASSLTGRTDQETQYF.